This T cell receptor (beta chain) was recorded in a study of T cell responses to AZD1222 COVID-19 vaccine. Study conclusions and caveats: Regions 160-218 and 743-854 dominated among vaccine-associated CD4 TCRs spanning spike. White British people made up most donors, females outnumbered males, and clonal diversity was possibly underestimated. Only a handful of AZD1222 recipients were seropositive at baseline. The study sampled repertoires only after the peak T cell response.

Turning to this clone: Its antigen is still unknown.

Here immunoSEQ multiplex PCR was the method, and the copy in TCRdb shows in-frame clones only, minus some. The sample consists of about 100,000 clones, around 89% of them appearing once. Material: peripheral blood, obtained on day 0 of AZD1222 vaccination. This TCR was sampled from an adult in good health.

Written as DNA, the CDR3 is TGTGCCACCAGCACCGTAAACACTGAAGCTTTCTTT. It is translated as CATSTVNTEAFF. The chain couples TRBV15 to TRBJ1-1; unclear D gene. This CDR3 spans 12 amino acids. V was pared by 4 bases and J by 2 bases, with 5 bases between. The germline V gene encodes CDR1 LNHNV and CDR2 YYDKDF (reference sequence).